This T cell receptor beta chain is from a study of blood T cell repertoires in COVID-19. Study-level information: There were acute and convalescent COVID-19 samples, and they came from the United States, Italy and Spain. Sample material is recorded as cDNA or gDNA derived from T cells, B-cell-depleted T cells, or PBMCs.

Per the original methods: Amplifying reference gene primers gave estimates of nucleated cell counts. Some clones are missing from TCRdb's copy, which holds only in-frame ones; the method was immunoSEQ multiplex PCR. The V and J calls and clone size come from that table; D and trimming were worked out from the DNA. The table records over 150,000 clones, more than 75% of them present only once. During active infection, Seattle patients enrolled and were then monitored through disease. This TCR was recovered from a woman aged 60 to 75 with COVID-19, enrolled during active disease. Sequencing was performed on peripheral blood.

The CDR3 loop reads CASSFQQVYNEQFF. CDR3 DNA sequence: TGCGCCAGCAGCTTCCAACAGGTGTACAATGAGCAGTTCTTC. The chain carries TRBV5-1 and TRBJ2-1; a weak D match, TRBD1 (5 bases). CDR1 and CDR2 from the germline V gene are SGHRS and YFSETQ. The V gene lost 2 bases and the J gene lost 4 bases, with 10 bases spanning the gap. This CDR3 contains 14 residues.